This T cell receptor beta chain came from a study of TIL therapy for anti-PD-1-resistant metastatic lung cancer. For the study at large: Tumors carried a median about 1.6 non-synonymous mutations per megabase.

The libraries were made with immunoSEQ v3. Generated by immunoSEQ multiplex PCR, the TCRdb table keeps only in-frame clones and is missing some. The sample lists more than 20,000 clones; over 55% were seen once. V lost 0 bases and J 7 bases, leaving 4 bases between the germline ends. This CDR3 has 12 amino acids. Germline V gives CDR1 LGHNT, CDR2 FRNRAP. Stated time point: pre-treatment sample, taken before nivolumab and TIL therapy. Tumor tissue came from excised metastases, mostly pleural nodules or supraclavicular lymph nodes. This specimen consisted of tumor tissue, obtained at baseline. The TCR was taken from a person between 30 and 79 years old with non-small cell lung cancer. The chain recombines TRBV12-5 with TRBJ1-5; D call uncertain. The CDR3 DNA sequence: TGTGCTAGTGGTTTGGTACTACAGCCCCAGCATTTT. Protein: CASGLVLQPQHF.